Included here is one T cell receptor (beta chain) sequence, with context. This table comes from immunoSEQ multiplex PCR, and its TCRdb copy is limited to in-frame clones, with some not included. The table lists tens of thousands of clones, less than 85% of them singletons. These data come from a study of blood T cell repertoires in COVID-19. Study context: Researchers got acute and convalescent COVID-19 samples from the United States, Italy and Spain.

The specimen sequenced was peripheral blood. The source is a man between 65 and 85 years old with acute or convalescent COVID-19.

As DNA, the CDR3 is TGTGCCAGCTCACCACAAGGACAGGCGTCCTCTGGGGCCAACGTCCTGACTTTC. Amino acids: CASSPQGQASSGANVLTF. This chain links TRBV18 with TRBJ2-6; 7 bases are a match to TRBD1. V was clipped by 1 base and J by 0 bases; unmatched bases: 6. This CDR3 is built from 18 residues. The germline V gene has CDR1 KGHSH and CDR2 LQKENI.